The 4 T cell receptor beta chains below come from one sample, sequenced in a study of Ad26.COV2.S vaccination and SARS-CoV-2 variants. Stated treatment: about 20 received Ad26.COV2.S at low or high dose, single or two shots; 5 received placebo; per-sample allocation not given. Day 63 after the first injection of vaccine or placebo was the sampling time. Method: immunoSEQ multiplex PCR; TCRdb's copy keeps in-frame clones and lacks some. The sample carries around 340,000 clones, around 89% recorded once. The specimen comprised peripheral blood, sampled in a trial of Ad26.COV2.S vaccine versus placebo. The receptor source for this set is a person aged 18 to 59 who received the Ad26.COV2.S COVID-19 vaccine or a placebo.

The chain has TRBV7-2 and TRBJ2-7; 7 nucleotides agree with TRBD2. CDR1 is SGHTA and CDR2 is FQGNSA in the germline V gene. Unmatched junction bases numbered 14, after V lost 4 bases and J lost 2 bases. The CDR3 length is 17 residues. CDR3 amino acids: CASSSPLGGGGAYEQYF. The CDR3 coding sequence is TGTGCCAGCAGCTCGCCCCTGGGGGGGGGAGGCGCCTACGAGCAGTACTTC. The entire variable domain, with the rest obtained from reference TRBV7-2 and TRBJ2-7, is as follows: GAGVSQSPSNKVTEKGKDVELRCDPISGHTALYWYRQSLGQGLEFLIYFQGNSAPDKSGLPSDRFSAERTGGSVSTLTIQRTQQEDSAVYLCASSSPLGGGGAYEQYFGPGTRLTVT.

This chain connects TRBV19 to TRBJ1-2, with TRBD1 identical over 8 bases. CDR3 size: 12 residues. Trimming removed 9 bases from V and 8 bases from J; junction bases left unmatched: 8. Germline values: CDR1 LNHDA, CDR2 SQIVND (reference sequence). The CDR3 DNA sequence: TGTGCCAGCTCGGACAGGGAGTCCGGCTACACCTTC. Residues: CASSDRESGYTF.

The V call is TRBV7-9, the J call TRBJ1-4, with D tentatively TRBD1 (5 bases). Germline-derived CDR1 and CDR2 are SEHNR and FQNEAQ (reference sequence). The CDR3 contains 15 residues. V was clipped by 5 bases and J by 0 bases, with 10 bases between them. The DNA of the CDR3 is TGTGCCAGCAGCCTCGGGGACGCAACTAATGAAAAACTGTTTTTT. Its translation: CASSLGDATNEKLFF.

This clone was observed a single time. J is TRBJ2-1 and V is TRBV4-2; tentatively, D is TRBD2 (6 bases). CDR1 LGHNA and CDR2 YNFKEQ come from the germline V gene. The ends were cut back, 0 bases at V and 3 bases at J, with 18 bases in the middle. This CDR3 spans 18 amino acids. The DNA for the CDR3 is TGTGCCAGCAGCCAAGAGTCGTTGGGGGGATTTAGCTACAATGAGCAGTTCTTC. It yields the protein CASSQESLGGFSYNEQFF.